A single T cell receptor (beta chain) is shown here with its context. Its cognate antigen is unknown. High-throughput TCR beta sequencing covered peripheral CD8+ and CD4+ T cells. The entry originates in a study of CD8 T cells in Susac syndrome. An amount of RNA that ranged from roughly 0.5 to 1 ug was reverse transcribed with random hexamers. Multiplex PCR with immunoSEQ amplified the TCR beta CDR3 across 54 Vbeta and 13 Jbeta. TCRdb used MiXCR to reprocess the immunoSEQ multiplex PCR reads, holding one entry per CDR3 protein. The table lists under 200,000 distinct CDR3 sequences, around 96% of them singletons, with roughly 0.14% in the top ten. With V trimmed by 1 base and J by 2 bases, 3 bases remained unmatched. This CDR3 comprises 15 residues. Germline assignment: CDR1 SGHRS and CDR2 YFSETQ. Points from the study as a whole: The study admitted that it had a relatively small number of individuals in its TCR sequencing and HLA analysis.

The chain recombines TRBV5-1 with TRBJ2-7; TRBD2 matches 10 bases. This receptor was identified in a human donor in good health. The sequencing sample was made of CD4+ T cells from PBMCs. CDR3 protein: CASSLRSGGAYEQYF. The CDR3 coding sequence is TGCGCCAGCAGCTTGAGGAGCGGGGGGGCCTACGAGCAGTACTTC.